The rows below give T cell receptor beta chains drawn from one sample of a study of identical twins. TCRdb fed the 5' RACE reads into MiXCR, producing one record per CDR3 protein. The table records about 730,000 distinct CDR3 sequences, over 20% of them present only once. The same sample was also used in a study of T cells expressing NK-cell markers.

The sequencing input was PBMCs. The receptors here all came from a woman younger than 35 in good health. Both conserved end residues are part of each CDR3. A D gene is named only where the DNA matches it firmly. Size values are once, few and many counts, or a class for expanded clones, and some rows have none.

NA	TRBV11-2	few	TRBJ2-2	CASTTSAGELFF	TGTGCCAGCACCACGTCGGCCGGGGAGCTGTTTTTT
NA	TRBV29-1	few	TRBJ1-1	CSVEAGKNTEAFF	TGCAGCGTTGAAGCAGGGAAGAACACTGAAGCTTTCTTT
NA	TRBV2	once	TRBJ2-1	CASSPLRTSYNEQFF	TGTGCCAGCAGTCCTCTACGGACATCCTACAATGAGCAGTTCTTC
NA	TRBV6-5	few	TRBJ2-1	CASSYSVVDNEQFF	TGTGCCAGCAGTTACTCAGTCGTCGACAATGAGCAGTTCTTC
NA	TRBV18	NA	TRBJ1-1	CASSPLPGTTAEAFF	TGTGCCAGCTCACCACTCCCGGGGACAACCGCTGAAGCTTTCTTT
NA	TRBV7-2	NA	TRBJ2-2	CASPSVGGGLTGELFF	TGTGCCAGCCCCTCCGTGGGGGGAGGTTTGACCGGGGAGCTGTTTTTT
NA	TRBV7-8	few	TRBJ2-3	CASSLPGLKVHTDTQYF	TGTGCCAGCAGCTTACCGGGACTCAAAGTACACACAGATACGCAGTATTTT
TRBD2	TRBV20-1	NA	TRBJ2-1	CSARAGGRGNEQFF	TGCAGTGCTAGGGCGGGGGGTAGGGGCAATGAGCAGTTCTTC
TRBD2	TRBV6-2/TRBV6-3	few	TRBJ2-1	CASGRGFNEQFF	TGTGCCAGCGGGAGGGGCTTCAATGAGCAGTTCTTC
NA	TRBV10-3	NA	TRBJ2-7	CAISELSYEQYF	TGTGCCATCAGTGAGTTAAGCTACGAGCAGTACTTC
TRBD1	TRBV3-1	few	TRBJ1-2	CASSHDDRESDGYTF	TGTGCCAGCAGCCACGATGACAGGGAGAGCGATGGCTACACCTTC
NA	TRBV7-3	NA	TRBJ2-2	CASSSSGHNTGELFF	TGTGCCAGCAGCTCCTCCGGACACAACACCGGGGAGCTGTTTTTT
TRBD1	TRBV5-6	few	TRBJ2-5	CASSPRGRVWAQYF	TGTGCCAGCAGCCCCAGGGGGCGAGTTTGGGCCCAGTACTTC